This TCR beta chain originates from a study of T cell repertoires in cytomegalovirus infection. TCRdb independently ran MiXCR on the reads; one entry per CDR3 protein. The data show 230,000 or so distinct CDR3 sequences, 15% to 20% seen once. In this sample, this clonotype turned up many times. Trimming removed 5 bases from V and 4 bases from J, with 9 bases in between. This CDR3 is 13 amino acids long. The germline V gene encodes CDR1 SGHTA and CDR2 FQGTGA. The J gene is TRBJ2-1, the V gene TRBV7-3; D unclear. The specimen sequenced was CD8+ T cells from PBMCs. This receptor was taken from a human donor in good health (CMV status not recorded). Some clones in this sample may be carry-over from other donors' samples. The CDR3 loop reads CASSLDGYNEQFF. CDR3 in DNA: TGTGCCAGCAGCCTCGACGGGTACAATGAGCAGTTCTTC.